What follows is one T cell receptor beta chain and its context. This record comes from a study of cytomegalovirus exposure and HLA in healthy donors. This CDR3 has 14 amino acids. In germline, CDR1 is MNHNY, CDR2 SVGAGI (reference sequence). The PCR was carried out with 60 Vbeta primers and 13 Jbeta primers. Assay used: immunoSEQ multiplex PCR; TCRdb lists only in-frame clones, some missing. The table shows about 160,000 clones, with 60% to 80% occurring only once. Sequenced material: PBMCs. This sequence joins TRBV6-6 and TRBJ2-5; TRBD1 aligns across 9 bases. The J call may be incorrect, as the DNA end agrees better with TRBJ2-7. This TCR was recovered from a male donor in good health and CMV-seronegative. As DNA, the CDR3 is TGTGCCAGCACAATGACAGGGGGGAAAGACGAGCAGTACTTC. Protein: CASTMTGGKDEQYF.